This T cell receptor (beta chain) appears in the sequencing data of a study of Siglec-9 on CD8 T cells in melanoma. Overall study findings and caveats: In melanoma tumors, a Siglec-9-marked effector memory CD8+ subset reportedly appeared to accumulate.

As concerns this clone: Its antigen is as yet unknown.

Profiled with immunoSEQ multiplex PCR; TCRdb holds only in-frame clones, not every one. The table lists about 36,000 clones, 80% to 85% of them singletons. Trimming took 5 bases from V and 2 from J; bases not matched to a gene: 14. CDR1 GTSNPN and CDR2 SVGIG come from the germline V gene (reference sequence). There are 16 residues in the CDR3. The V and J genes are TRBV30 and TRBJ2-5; TRBD2 aligns across 7 bases. This clonotype was obtained from a human donor in good health. What was sequenced was Siglec-9- CD8+ T cells sorted from blood. CDR3: CAWDMGIAGTQETQYF. Here the CDR3 DNA reads TGTGCCTGGGACATGGGGATAGCGGGCACTCAAGAGACCCAGTACTTC. Variable domain in full (rest from reference TRBV30 and TRBJ2-5): SQTIHQWPATLVQPVGSPLSLECTVEGTSNPNLYWYRQAAGRGLQLLFYSVGIGQISSEVPQNLSASRPQDRQFILSSKKLLLSDSGFYLCAWDMGIAGTQETQYFGPGTRLLVL.